The T cell receptor (beta chain) described here comes from a study of cytomegalovirus exposure and HLA in healthy donors. In the study overall: Prior work identified 117 million unique TCR beta sequences in around 170 million T cells. Regarding the study as a whole: In a later analysis, a genetic analysis reported fewer productive-TCR N-insertions in an Asian-associated ancestry cluster than the cohort average.

Concerning this clone itself: Its antigen is not known.

The CDR3 loop spans 15 amino acids. The V and J ends lost 4 bases and 2 bases, in that order; junction bases with no gene match: 4. Germline loops: CDR1 SGHRS, CDR2 YFSETQ. Vbeta (60) and Jbeta (13) primers were used in the PCR. Profiling relied on immunoSEQ multiplex PCR, and the TCRdb table lists in-frame clones only, not all of them. The sample includes approximately 190,000 clones, more than 65% seen only once; the top ten take less than 4.5%. V is TRBV5-1 and J is TRBJ2-1, with 9 bases identical to TRBD2. Material for sequencing was PBMCs. This clonotype was obtained from a man over 45 in good health and CMV-seronegative. CDR3 sequence reads: CASSVAGEAYNEQFF. In DNA form, the CDR3 reads TGCGCCAGCAGCGTAGCGGGGGAAGCCTACAATGAGCAGTTCTTC.